These T cell receptor beta chains were read from a single sample in a study of persistence of HIV-infected CD4 T cells. Their antigen targets remain unknown. Clones were sequenced by immunoSEQ multiplex PCR, and TCRdb holds only the in-frame ones, with some missing. The sample consists of more than 30,000 clones, 87% of them appearing once. The specimen was CD4+ T cells sorted from PBMCs after roughly 18-hour stimulation, collected from a patient who received antiretroviral therapy. Receptor source: an adult man with HIV who was CMV-seropositive. Both conserved end residues are part of each CDR3. The D gene is left open where the match is weak. Rows give clone size only sometimes, using once, few, many, or a class for an expanded clone.

J: TRBJ1-6; V: TRBV6-1; D: -; size: -; DNA: TGTGCCAGCAGTGAGCGTTCCAGGGGTAATTCACCCCTCCACTTT; CDR3: CASSERSRGNSPLHF
J: TRBJ1-5; V: TRBV10-3; D: -; size: -; DNA: TGTGCCATCCGGGGGGACGAAGGGATAAATCAGCCCCAGCATTTT; CDR3: CAIRGDEGINQPQHF
J: TRBJ1-1; V: TRBV6-5; D: -; size: -; DNA: TGTGCCAGCAGTTACTCGGTCAGGGACACTGAAGCTTTCTTT; CDR3: CASSYSVRDTEAFF
J: TRBJ1-6; V: TRBV14; D: -; size: -; DNA: TGTGCCAGCAGTCAAAGAATCATAGGGGGAACCTCCTATAATTCACCCCTCCACTTT; CDR3: CASSQRIIGGTSYNSPLHF
J: TRBJ2-7; V: TRBV9; D: -; size: -; DNA: TGTGCCAGCAGCGTAGCCCCCCGGGGGGCTTACGAGCAGTACTTC; CDR3: CASSVAPRGAYEQYF
J: TRBJ2-3; V: TRBV19; D: -; size: -; DNA: TGTGCCAGTAGTATATCTAGCAGTAGCACAGATACGCAGTATTTT; CDR3: CASSISSSSTDTQYF
J: TRBJ1-2; V: TRBV30; D: TRBD1; size: -; DNA: TGTGCCTGGTGGACAGGTAGTAACTATGGCTACACCTTC; CDR3: CAWWTGSNYGYTF
J: TRBJ2-7; V: TRBV3-1/TRBV3-2; D: TRBD2; size: -; DNA: TGTGCCAGCAGCCTCCTAGCGGGAGAAATAGACGAGCAGTACTTC; CDR3: CASSLLAGEIDEQYF
J: TRBJ1-1; V: TRBV19; D: -; size: -; DNA: TGTGCCAGTAGTATAGTGGTCGGGGGAGGGACTGAAGCTTTCTTT; CDR3: CASSIVVGGGTEAFF
J: TRBJ2-1; V: TRBV7-3; D: -; size: -; DNA: TGTGCCAGCAGCTCTCGGGAGGGGGCGAATGAGCAGTTCTTC; CDR3: CASSSREGANEQFF
J: TRBJ2-1; V: TRBV7-6; D: -; size: -; DNA: TGTGCCAGCAGCGCCTCACAGGCGCAGTCATACAATGAGCAGTTCTTC; CDR3: CASSASQAQSYNEQFF
J: TRBJ2-1; V: TRBV10-2; D: -; size: -; DNA: TGCGCCAGCAGGACCGGGACTTGGGAGTACAATGAGCAGTTCTTC; CDR3: CASRTGTWEYNEQFF
J: TRBJ2-1; V: TRBV7-8; D: -; size: -; DNA: TGTGCCAGCAGCCCACCGGGCAATGAGCAGTTCTTC; CDR3: CASSPPGNEQFF
J: TRBJ2-4; V: TRBV4-2; D: TRBD1; size: -; DNA: TGTGCCAGCAGCCAGGAAGGGACAGGGGGCAGGAACATTCAGTACTTC; CDR3: CASSQEGTGGRNIQYF
J: TRBJ2-1; V: TRBV5-1; D: TRBD1; size: once; DNA: TGCGCCAGCAGCCGGACAGGGGAGTTGTTCAATGAGCAGTTCTTC; CDR3: CASSRTGELFNEQFF
J: TRBJ1-5; V: TRBV6-1; D: -; size: -; DNA: TGTGCCAGCAGTGAACAGGGGACTCAGCCCCAGCATTTT; CDR3: CASSEQGTQPQHF
J: TRBJ1-1; V: TRBV27; D: -; size: once; DNA: TGTGCCAGCAGTTTCGTTGTGAACACTGAAGCTTTCTTT; CDR3: CASSFVVNTEAFF
J: TRBJ2-7; V: TRBV4-1; D: -; size: once; DNA: TGCGCCAGCAGCTTTCGGGACGCATCATACGAGCAGTACTTC; CDR3: CASSFRDASYEQYF
J: TRBJ2-7; V: TRBV30; D: TRBD1; size: -; DNA: TGTGCCTGGAGTTCACAGGGGGTTGTCTCCTACGAGCAGTACTTC; CDR3: CAWSSQGVVSYEQYF
J: TRBJ2-3; V: TRBV11-3; D: TRBD2; size: -; DNA: TGTGCCAGCAGCCTCGGGACTAGCGGCCTCACAGATACGCAGTATTTT; CDR3: CASSLGTSGLTDTQYF
J: TRBJ1-4; V: TRBV20-1; D: -; size: -; DNA: TGCAGTGCTAGAGCCAGTGAAAAACTGTTTTTT; CDR3: CSARASEKLFF
J: TRBJ2-7; V: TRBV19; D: TRBD2; size: -; DNA: TGTGCCAGTAGTATTACTAGCGGGGCGTCTTACGAGCAGTACTTC; CDR3: CASSITSGASYEQYF
J: TRBJ2-1; V: TRBV19; D: -; size: -; DNA: TGTGCCAGTAGTATTCGGCAGGGAGTAAGTTACAATGAGCAGTTCTTC; CDR3: CASSIRQGVSYNEQFF
J: TRBJ1-6; V: TRBV14; D: -; size: -; DNA: TGTGCCAGCAGCCAAGAATTGAATTATAATTCACCCCTCCACTTT; CDR3: CASSQELNYNSPLHF
J: TRBJ1-1; V: TRBV27; D: -; size: -; DNA: TGTGCCAGCAGAACAATACTTGGTGGGACTGAAGCTTTCTTT; CDR3: CASRTILGGTEAFF
J: TRBJ1-4; V: TRBV6-5; D: TRBD1; size: -; DNA: TGTGCCAGCAGCGGGGACAGGGGGTTTAGTGAAAAACTGTTTTTT; CDR3: CASSGDRGFSEKLFF
J: TRBJ2-7; V: TRBV19; D: TRBD1; size: -; DNA: TGTGCCAGTAGTTCCGACAGGGGAAACGAGCAGTACTTC; CDR3: CASSSDRGNEQYF
J: TRBJ2-1; V: TRBV27; D: TRBD2; size: -; DNA: TGTGCCAGCAGTCCCACCTTGGTAGCGGGAGGGAACAATGAGCAGTTCTTC; CDR3: CASSPTLVAGGNNEQFF